This T cell receptor beta chain was found in a study of shared clonotypes between healthy human individuals. Study-level findings and limits: Clonotype sharing among donors was thought likely to change with sequencing depth.

The method was immunoSEQ multiplex PCR; TCRdb's version includes in-frame clones alone and lacks a portion of them. The table includes 450,000 to 650,000 clones, roughly 72% detected once. Each sample came from a Caucasian adult donor living in Nashville, Tennessee. Trimming removed 4 bases from V and 4 bases from J, with 8 bases in between. Per the germline V gene, CDR1 is MNHEY and CDR2 is SMNVEV (reference sequence). The CDR3 spans 13 residues. With respect to this clone: Its antigen is currently unknown.

This clonotype originated in a woman aged 40-49 years in good health. Some clones in this sample may be carry-over from other donors' samples. The chain carries TRBV27 and TRBJ2-1, with D perhaps TRBD2 (6 bases). The sequencing sample was made of PBMCs. The CDR3 sequence is CASSYREYNEQFF. CDR3 nucleotides: TGTGCCAGCAGTTACCGGGAGTACAATGAGCAGTTCTTC.